This entry describes one T cell receptor (beta chain). The target antigen is unknown. The data stem from a study of CXCR3-negative and CXCR3-positive naive CD8 T cells. Findings and limits, study-wide: Naive cells that were CXCR3-positive had more hydrophobic TRB CDR3s (compared with CXCR3-negative naive cells).

Libraries were UMI-labeled 5' RACE TRB cDNA. TCRdb re-called the 5' RACE reads, yielding one record per CDR3 amino acid sequence without DNA. In total, the table holds over 55,000 distinct CDR3 sequences. The source material was naive CXCR3+ CD8+ T cells from blood. Specified subset: CD45RO-CCR7+CD27+CD95- naive CD8+ T cells expressing CXCR3 (TNR3+). This TCR came from a human donor in good health. Some clones in this sample may be carry-over from other donors' samples.

This CDR3 is CASSPPPGGYNEQFF. V usage is TRBV6-2 or TRBV6-3 and J usage is TRBJ2-1; the TCRdb D gene call, TRBD1, has no DNA to confirm it. This CDR3 has 15 residues. The germline CDR1 and CDR2 sequences are MNHEY and SVGEGT.